This TCR beta chain emerged from a study of blood T cell repertoires in COVID-19. Study in general: The origin of the acute and convalescent COVID-19 samples was the United States, Italy and Spain.

The V gene end was trimmed by 2 bases and the J gene end by 4 bases; junction bases not matched to a gene: 14. CDR3 size: 18 residues. CDR1 and CDR2 (germline): LGHDT, YNNKEL (reference sequence). Source study methods: By means of reference gene primer amplification, nucleated cell counts were estimated. The method was immunoSEQ multiplex PCR; TCRdb's version includes in-frame clones alone and lacks a portion of them. Clone size and the V and J calls come from that table; the DNA yielded D and trimming. The table records around 190,000 clones, under 90% of them present only once. This TCR was sampled from a human donor in a cohort sampled during active COVID-19. J is TRBJ1-1 and V is TRBV3-1 (or the pseudogene TRBV3-2); 9 nucleotides agree with TRBD1. The sequenced sample was peripheral blood. The CDR3, as DNA: TGTGCCAGCAGCCAACTTACCGGGACAGGGAAGTGGAGCACTGAAGCTTTCTTT. Translated: CASSQLTGTGKWSTEAFF.